What follows describes a single T cell receptor beta chain. Its antigen is still unknown. V was trimmed by 1 base and J by 4 bases, leaving 4 bases between them. The CDR3 runs 13 residues. Per germline, CDR1 SGHNT and CDR2 YENEEA. This specimen comes from a study of siplizumab effects on memory and regulatory T cells. Findings and caveats of the study: Tregs proliferating in siplizumab cultures lacked confirmation of their suppressive function.

Libraries were prepared by immunoSEQ multiplex PCR; TCRdb keeps only in-frame clonotypes and omits some of them. The sample includes about 52,000 clones, approximately 97% of them seen just once. This receptor was taken from a human donor in good health. V usage is TRBV11-3 and J usage is TRBJ2-2; D call uncertain. Sequenced material: naive CD4+ T cells sorted from blood. CDR3 nucleotides: TGTGCCAGCAGCTTAGCGGCCACCGGGGAGCTGTTTTTT. Translation: CASSLAATGELFF.